The rows below give T cell receptor beta chains drawn from one sample of a study of metastatic and nonmetastatic thyroid tumors. TCRdb re-called the PCR reads with MiXCR. Of 10,000 to 12,000 clones in the sample, roughly 28% were seen once. The source material was tumor tissue. These receptors were taken from a male donor with papillary thyroid cancer or a benign thyroid nodule (not recorded which). Some clones in this sample may be carry-over from other donors' samples. Both conserved end residues are part of each CDR3. Fields, in order: J gene, D gene, V gene, clone size, CDR3 protein, CDR3 DNA. The D gene is left open where the match is weak. Rows give clone size only sometimes, using once, few, many, or a class for an expanded clone.

>TRBJ2-2|TRBD1|TRBV6-2/TRBV6-3|.
CASSYSPGQGTGELFF
TGTGCCAGCAGTTACTCTCCGGGACAGGGAACCGGGGAGCTGTTTTTT
>TRBJ1-4|.|TRBV7-9|medium-sized
CASSAVGEKLFF
TGTGCCAGCAGCGCGGTTGGCGAAAAACTGTTTTTT
>TRBJ1-3|TRBD1|TRBV11-2|.
CASSEFPGYRGEGNTIYF
TGTGCCAGCAGTGAATTTCCGGGGTACAGGGGAGAAGGAAACACCATATATTTT
>TRBJ2-7|.|TRBV5-6|many
CASSGLSKGDPYEQYF
TGTGCCAGCAGCGGCCTCAGCAAGGGGGACCCGTACGAGCAGTACTTC
>TRBJ2-2|TRBD1|TRBV6-4|.
CASSGQGDTGELFF
TGTGCCAGCAGTGGACAGGGGGACACCGGGGAGCTGTTTTTT
>TRBJ2-7|.|TRBV28|once
CASSRTSYEQYF
TGTGCCAGCAGCCGGACGAGCTACGAGCAGTACTTC
>TRBJ2-2|.|TRBV10-1|.
CASSDLFVYVGTTGELFF
TGCGCCAGCAGTGACTTATTCGTTTATGTAGGGACCACCGGGGAGCTGTTTTTT
>TRBJ1-2|TRBD1|TRBV7-9|medium-sized
CASSLGTGDNGYTF
TGTGCCAGCAGCCTAGGGACAGGTGACAATGGCTACACCTTC
>TRBJ1-2|.|TRBV20-1|many
CSARDWGGNYGYTF
TGCAGTGCTAGAGATTGGGGGGGCAACTATGGCTACACCTTC
>TRBJ1-2|TRBD1|TRBV20-1|once
CSASTTGGDYGYTF
TGCAGTGCTAGTACCACAGGGGGGGACTATGGCTACACCTTC
>TRBJ2-7|TRBD1|TRBV20-1|.
CSVTRTGTYEQYF
TGCAGTGTAACCAGGACAGGTACCTACGAGCAGTACTTC
>TRBJ2-7|.|TRBV2|.
CASSEMRVGSYEQYF
TGTGCCAGCAGTGAAATGAGGGTTGGCTCCTACGAGCAGTACTTC
>TRBJ1-1|TRBD1|TRBV7-9|once
CASSPQTGSNTESFF
TGTGCCAGCAGCCCCCAGACAGGGTCAAACACTGAATCTTTCTTT
>TRBJ1-2|.|TRBV29-1|.
CSVENPTNYGYTF
TGCAGCGTAGAGAACCCAACGAACTATGGCTACACCTTC
>TRBJ2-3|TRBD2|TRBV20-1|many
CSACTSGGRDTQYF
TGCAGTGCTTGTACTAGCGGGGGTCGGGATACGCAGTATTTT
>TRBJ1-2|.|TRBV11-1|.
CASSFSAANYGYTF
TGTGCCAGCAGCTTCAGTGCAGCTAACTATGGCTACACCTTC
>TRBJ2-2|TRBD2|TRBV18|many
CASSPPRATSAGELFF
TGTGCCAGCTCACCACCGAGAGCGACTAGCGCCGGGGAGCTGTTTTTT
>TRBJ2-2|TRBD2|TRBV6-1|few
CASRGLGNTGELFF
TGTGCCAGCAGGGGACTAGGGAACACCGGGGAGCTGTTTTTT
>TRBJ2-3|TRBD2|TRBV6-6|few
CASSSGTRGSITDTQYF
TGTGCCAGCAGTTCCGGGACTAGAGGGAGTATCACAGATACGCAGTATTTT
>TRBJ1-6|.|TRBV20-1|.
CSASAVRERTNSPLHF
TGCAGTGCTAGTGCTGTAAGGGAGAGAACGAATTCACCCCTCCACTTT
>TRBJ2-7|TRBD2|TRBV20-1|.
CSAPGLAGSVSYEQYF
TGCAGTGCACCGGGACTAGCGGGGTCTGTATCCTACGAGCAGTACTTC
>TRBJ2-5|.|TRBV28|.
CASDLGGPSYQETQYF
TGTGCCAGCGATCTTGGGGGGCCTTCGTACCAAGAGACCCAGTACTTC
>TRBJ2-1|.|TRBV20-1|.
CSAWGLYNEQFF
TGCAGTGCTTGGGGACTTTACAATGAGCAGTTCTTC
>TRBJ1-1|.|TRBV27|few
CASQQGFWTEAFF
TGTGCCAGCCAACAGGGATTTTGGACTGAAGCTTTTTTT
>TRBJ1-5|TRBD1|TRBV7-2|medium-sized
CASSFSGGYQPQHF
TGTGCCAGCAGCTTTTCAGGGGGTTATCAGCCCCAGCATTTT
>TRBJ2-7|TRBD2|TRBV6-1|few
CASSRGLAGVYEQYF
TGTGCCAGCAGCCGGGGACTAGCGGGAGTCTACGAGCAGTACTTC
>TRBJ2-5|.|TRBV20-1|many
CSGHGQETQYF
TGCAGTGGGCACGGCCAAGAGACCCAGTACTTC
>TRBJ2-1|TRBD1|TRBV6-1|.
CASSHGTAYNEQFF
TGTGCCAGCAGCCACGGGACAGCTTACAATGAGCAGTTCTTC
>TRBJ2-6|.|TRBV19|.
CASSRTGNGANVPTF
TGTGCCAGTAGTCGGACGGGGAACGGGGCCAACGTCCCGACTTTC
>TRBJ2-7|.|TRBV6-1|.
CASSEGWNGYEQYF
TGTGCCAGCAGTGAAGGTTGGAACGGCTACGAGCAGTACTTC
>TRBJ2-3|TRBD2|TRBV27|few
CASSLSPAGASDTQYF
TGTGCCAGCAGTTTAAGCCCAGCGGGAGCGTCAGATACGCAGTATTTT
>TRBJ1-1|.|TRBV11-2|once
CASSLGRAFF
TGTGCCAGCAGCTTAGGGCGGGCTTTCTTT
>TRBJ1-1|.|TRBV6-2/TRBV6-3|.
CASSLRYNTEAFF
TGTGCCAGCAGCCTCCGGTATAACACTGAAGCTTTCTTT
>TRBJ1-2|TRBD1|TRBV11-2|few
CASSLEYGTGVTYGYTF
TGTGCCAGCAGCTTAGAGTACGGGACAGGGGTGACCTATGGCTACACCTTC
>TRBJ2-2|.|TRBV5-4|many
CASSLAEGALTGELFF
TGTGCCAGCAGCTTGGCGGAGGGGGCGCTGACCGGGGAGCTGTTTTTT
>TRBJ2-7|.|TRBV6-2/TRBV6-3|medium-sized
CASSIDLNHVGYEQYF
TGTGCCAGCAGCATTGACTTGAACCACGTCGGCTACGAGCAGTACTTC
>TRBJ2-7|.|TRBV28|.
CASSLGMKYEQYF
TGTGCCAGCAGTTTAGGGATGAAGTACGAGCAGTACTTC
>TRBJ1-2|.|TRBV25-1|.
CASGLRDGYTF
TGTGCCAGCGGACTGAGGGATGGCTACACCTTC
>TRBJ2-7|TRBD2|TRBV9|.
CASSSPSGYEQYF
TGTGCCAGCAGCTCCCCTAGCGGCTACGAGCAGTACTTC
>TRBJ2-5|TRBD2|TRBV9|many
CASSVGLAGGRETQYF
TGTGCCAGCAGCGTCGGACTAGCGGGAGGGAGAGAGACCCAGTACTTC
>TRBJ2-1|TRBD1|TRBV28|few
CASSGTGTVGDEQFF
TGTGCCAGCAGTGGAACCGGGACAGTAGGCGATGAGCAGTTCTTC
>TRBJ2-7|.|TRBV11-1|.
CASSSLGAESSYEQYF
TGTGCCAGCAGCTCCCTCGGCGCGGAGAGCTCCTACGAGCAGTACTTC
>TRBJ2-7|.|TRBV20-1|.
CSASAPTTYEQYF
TGCAGTGCTAGTGCTCCTACCACCTACGAGCAGTACTTC
>TRBJ2-3|.|TRBV5-4|.
CASSLDVGRTDTQYF
TGTGCCAGCAGCTTGGATGTGGGCCGCACAGATACGCAGTACTTT
>TRBJ2-1|.|TRBV6-1|.
CASSDFMALEFF
TGTGCCAGCAGTGACTTTATGGCTTTGGAGTTCTTC